This record looks at one T cell receptor beta chain sequence and its context. TCRdb reprocessed the reads with MiXCR, giving one entry per CDR3 protein. The sample has about 190,000 distinct CDR3 sequences, about a tenth seen once. The sample is drawn from a study of T cell repertoires in cytomegalovirus infection. This CDR3 region has 17 residues. Looked up from germline, CDR1 is MDHEN and CDR2 is SYDVKM. V dropped 6 bases and J dropped 1 base, with 19 bases sitting between them. The sample was PBMCs. The receptor's source is a human donor in good health (CMV status not recorded). Some clones in this sample may be carry-over from other donors' samples. V usage is TRBV28 and J usage is TRBJ2-4; TRBD1 might be the D (6 bases). DNA for the CDR3: TGTGCCAGCAGCGCGATCCCCAGGGGAACGGCCAAAAACATTCAGTACTTC. This encodes CASSAIPRGTAKNIQYF.